What follows are 5 T cell receptor beta chains derived from one specimen sequenced in a study of T cells after yellow fever vaccination. One entry per CDR3 protein results from TCRdb running MiXCR on the 5' RACE reads. The data contain approximately 350,000 distinct CDR3 sequences, roughly 11% of them singletons. This sample comprised PBMCs, obtained on the day of the first yellow fever vaccination. These receptors were obtained from a man aged 18 to 35 who received the YFV17D yellow fever vaccine.

The gene calls are TRBV6-5 and TRBJ1-1; D gene ambiguous. V lost 0 bases and J 1 base, leaving 6 bases between the germline ends. The CDR3 sequence is 14 residues long. Germline CDR1 reads MNHEY; CDR2 reads SVGAGI. CDR3 residues: CASSYSQENTEAFF. In DNA form, the CDR3 reads TGTGCCAGCAGTTACTCTCAGGAGAACACTGAAGCTTTCTTT.

This clonotype was observed a few times. This chain uses TRBV21-1 with TRBJ2-3; TRBD1, the table's D call, was not compared with the DNA. TRBV21-1 is noted as a pseudogene. The CDR3 contains 13 residues. The CDR3 loop reads CASSKVGGDTQYF. As DNA, the CDR3 is TGTGCCAGCAGCAAAGTTGGGGGCGATACGCAGTATTTT.

The chain recombines TRBV9 with TRBJ2-1; D remains ambiguous. The length of the CDR3 is 14 residues. Germline CDR1 and CDR2: SGDLS and YYNGEE. V was trimmed by 4 bases and J by 8 bases, leaving 16 bases between them. For the CDR3, the DNA is TGTGCCAGCAGCACCCATGAGGAAGAAGATGAGCAGTTCTTC. Residues: CASSTHEEEDEQFF.

In its sample, this clonotype was seen many times. The V call is TRBV27, the J call TRBJ1-6; unclear D gene. Between the trimmed V and J ends, which lost 0 bases and 9 bases, there was a span of 9 bases. Per the germline V gene, CDR1 is MNHEY and CDR2 is SMNVEV (reference sequence). This CDR3 contains 14 residues. This chain's CDR3 is CASSLSGPGSPLHF. The CDR3 region has the DNA TGTGCCAGCAGTTTATCGGGCCCAGGTTCACCCCTCCACTTT.

This chain uses TRBV3-1 with TRBJ1-2, with D perhaps TRBD1 (6 bases). The germline V gene has CDR1 LGHDT and CDR2 YNNKEL (reference sequence). CDR3 size: 15 residues. The ends were cut back, 1 base at V and 6 bases at J, with 15 bases in the middle. Here the CDR3 DNA reads TGTGCCAGCAGCCAAGCCCGTCCAGGGGTGAATGGCTACACCTTC. Its protein product is CASSQARPGVNGYTF.